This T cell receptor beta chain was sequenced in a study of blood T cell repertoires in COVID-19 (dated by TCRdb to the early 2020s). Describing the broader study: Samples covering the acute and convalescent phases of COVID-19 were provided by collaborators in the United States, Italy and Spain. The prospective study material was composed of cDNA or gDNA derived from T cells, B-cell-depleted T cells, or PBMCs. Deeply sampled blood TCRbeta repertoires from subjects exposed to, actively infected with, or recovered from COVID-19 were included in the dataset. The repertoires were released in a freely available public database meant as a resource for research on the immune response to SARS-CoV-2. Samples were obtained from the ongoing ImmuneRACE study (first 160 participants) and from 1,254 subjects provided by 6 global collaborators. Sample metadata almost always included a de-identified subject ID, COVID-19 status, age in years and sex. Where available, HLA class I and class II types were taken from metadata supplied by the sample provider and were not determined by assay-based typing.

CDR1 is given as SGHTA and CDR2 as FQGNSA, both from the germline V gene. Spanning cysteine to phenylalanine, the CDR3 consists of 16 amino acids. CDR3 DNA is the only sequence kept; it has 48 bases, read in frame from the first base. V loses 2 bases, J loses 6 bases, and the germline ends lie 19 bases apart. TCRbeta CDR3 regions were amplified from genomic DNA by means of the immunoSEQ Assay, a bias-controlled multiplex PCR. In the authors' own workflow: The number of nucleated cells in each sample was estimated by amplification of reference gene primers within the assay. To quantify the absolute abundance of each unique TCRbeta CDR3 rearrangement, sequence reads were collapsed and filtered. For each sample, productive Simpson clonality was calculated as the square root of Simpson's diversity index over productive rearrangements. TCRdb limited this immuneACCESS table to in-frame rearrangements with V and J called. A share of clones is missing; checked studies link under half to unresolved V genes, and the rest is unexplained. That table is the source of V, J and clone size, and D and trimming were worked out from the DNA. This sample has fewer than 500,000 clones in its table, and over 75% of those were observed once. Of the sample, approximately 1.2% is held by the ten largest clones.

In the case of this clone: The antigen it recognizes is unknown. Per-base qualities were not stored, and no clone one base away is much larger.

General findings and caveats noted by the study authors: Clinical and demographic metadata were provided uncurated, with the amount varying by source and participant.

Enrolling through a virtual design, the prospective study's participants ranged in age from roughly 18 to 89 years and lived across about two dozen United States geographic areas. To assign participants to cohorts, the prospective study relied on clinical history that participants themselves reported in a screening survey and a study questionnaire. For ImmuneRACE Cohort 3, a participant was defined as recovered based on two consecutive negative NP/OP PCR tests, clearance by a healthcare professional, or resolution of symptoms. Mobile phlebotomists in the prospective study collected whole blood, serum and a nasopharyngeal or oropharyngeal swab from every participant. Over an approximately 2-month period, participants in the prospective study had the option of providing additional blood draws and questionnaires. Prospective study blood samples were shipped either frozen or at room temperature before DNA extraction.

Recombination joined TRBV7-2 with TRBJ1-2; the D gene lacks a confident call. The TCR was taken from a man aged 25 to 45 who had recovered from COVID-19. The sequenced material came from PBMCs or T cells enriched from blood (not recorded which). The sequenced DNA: TGTGCCAGCAGCTTAAGTAGTTCGCCGGGAAGGGATGGCTACACCTTC. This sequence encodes CASSLSSSPGRDGYTF.